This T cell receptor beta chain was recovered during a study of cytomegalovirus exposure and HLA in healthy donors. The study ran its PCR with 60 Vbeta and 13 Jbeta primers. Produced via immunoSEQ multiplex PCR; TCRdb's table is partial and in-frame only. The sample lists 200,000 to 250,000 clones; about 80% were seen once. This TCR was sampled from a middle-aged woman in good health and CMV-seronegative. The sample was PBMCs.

CDR3 sequence reads: CASSGGAGGRTGELFF. The CDR3 nucleotides read TGCGCCAGCAGTGGAGGAGCGGGGGGCCGCACCGGGGAGCTGTTTTTT. The rearrangement uses TRBV10-1 and TRBJ2-2, with 9 bases fitting TRBD2. The V gene's germline CDR1 is WNHNN and CDR2 SYGVQD (reference sequence). The CDR3 spans 16 residues. The trim removed 4 bases at V and 4 bases at J, leaving 7 bases unmatched.